This T cell receptor (beta chain) is from a study of post-analysis software for immune sequencing data. Looking at the study overall: Multiple sclerosis in the patients followed relapsing-remitting, secondary progressive and progressive-relapsing courses.

Between the trimmed V and J ends, which lost 2 bases and 0 bases, there was a span of 10 bases. The CDR3 contains 15 residues. CDR1 is SGHDN, CDR2 FVKESK, per germline. TCR beta cDNA libraries had unique molecular identifiers. T cells numbering roughly 1 to 10 million yielded cDNA molecules that totaled roughly 0.5 million. TCRdb itself ran the PCR reads through MiXCR, one entry per CDR3 protein. The sample holds approximately 770,000 distinct CDR3 sequences, 46% seen once. On this clonotype itself: Its target is not known.

Study-level points and caveats: There were about 5 TRBV segments more frequent in patients than controls, and TRBV5-6, TRBV5-1 and TRBV20-1 were among them.

This clonotype was obtained from a girl aged 10 to 17 with multiple sclerosis. Material for sequencing was blood. The gene calls are TRBV14 and TRBJ1-1, with D possibly being TRBD1 (6 bases). The CDR3 DNA reads TGTGCCAGCAGCCAAACAGGGCCCTTGAACACTGAAGCTTTCTTT. It specifies CASSQTGPLNTEAFF.